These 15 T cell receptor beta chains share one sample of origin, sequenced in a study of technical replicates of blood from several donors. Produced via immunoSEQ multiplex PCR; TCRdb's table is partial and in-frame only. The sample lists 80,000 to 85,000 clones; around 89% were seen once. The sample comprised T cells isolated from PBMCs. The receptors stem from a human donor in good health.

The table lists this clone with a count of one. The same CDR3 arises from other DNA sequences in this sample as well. The CDR3 is CASAGTSGYEQYF. The CDR3 DNA reads as TGCGCCAGCGCCGGGACTAGCGGCTACGAGCAGTACTTC. The chain is built from TRBV5-1 and TRBJ2-7, with 11 bases identical to TRBD2. V lost 7 bases to trimming and J lost 3 bases; unmatched junction nucleotides: 3. The CDR3 consists of 13 residues. The V gene's germline CDR1 is SGHRS and CDR2 YFSETQ.

Here the CDR3 reads CASSQETSGRYEQYF. CDR3 bases: TGTGCCAGCAGCCAAGAGACTAGCGGGAGGTACGAGCAGTACTTC. The genes are TRBV4-2 and TRBJ2-7, with 13 bases aligning to TRBD2. CDR1 and CDR2 (germline): LGHNA, YNFKEQ. The CDR3 runs to 15 residues. J lost 4 bases, V lost 0 bases, and 0 bases had no gene match.

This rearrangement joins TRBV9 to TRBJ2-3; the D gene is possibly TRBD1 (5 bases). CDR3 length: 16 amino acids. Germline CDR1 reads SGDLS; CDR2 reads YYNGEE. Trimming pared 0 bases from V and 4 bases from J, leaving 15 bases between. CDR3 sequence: CASSVGPRQGADTQYF. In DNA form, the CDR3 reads TGTGCCAGCAGCGTAGGCCCCCGGCAGGGTGCAGATACGCAGTATTTT.

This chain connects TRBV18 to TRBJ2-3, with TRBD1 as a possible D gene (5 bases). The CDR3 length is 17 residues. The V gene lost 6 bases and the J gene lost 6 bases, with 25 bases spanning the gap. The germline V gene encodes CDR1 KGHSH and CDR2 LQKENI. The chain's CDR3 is CASSLKTASFLFDTQYF. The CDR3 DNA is TGTGCCAGCTCCCTGAAGACAGCCAGTTTCCTTTTTGATACGCAGTATTTT.

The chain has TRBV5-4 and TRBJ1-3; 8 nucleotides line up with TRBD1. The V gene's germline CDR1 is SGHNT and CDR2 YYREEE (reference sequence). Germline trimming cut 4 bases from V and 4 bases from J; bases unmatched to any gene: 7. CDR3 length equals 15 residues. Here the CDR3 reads CASSITGGSGNTIYF. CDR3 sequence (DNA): TGTGCCAGCAGCATAACAGGGGGATCCGGAAACACCATATATTTT.

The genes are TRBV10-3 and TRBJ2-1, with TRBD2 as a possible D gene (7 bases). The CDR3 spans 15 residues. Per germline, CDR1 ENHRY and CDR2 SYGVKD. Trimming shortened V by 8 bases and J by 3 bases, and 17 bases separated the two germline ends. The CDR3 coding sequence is TGTGCCATCGGAGGGGGGGACGGAAACTACAATGAGCAGTTCTTC. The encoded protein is CAIGGGDGNYNEQFF.

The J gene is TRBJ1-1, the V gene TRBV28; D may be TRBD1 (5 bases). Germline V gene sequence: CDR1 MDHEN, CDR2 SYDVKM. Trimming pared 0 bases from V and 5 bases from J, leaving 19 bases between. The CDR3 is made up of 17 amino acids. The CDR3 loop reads CASSLWGQGRGGTEAFF. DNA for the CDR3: TGTGCCAGCAGTTTATGGGGGCAGGGAAGGGGAGGAACTGAAGCTTTCTTT.

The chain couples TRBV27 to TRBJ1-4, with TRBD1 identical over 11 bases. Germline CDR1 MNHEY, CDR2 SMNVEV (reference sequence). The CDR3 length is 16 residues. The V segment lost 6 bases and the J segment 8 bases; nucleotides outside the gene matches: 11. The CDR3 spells CASRRTGGIGLEKLFF. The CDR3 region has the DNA TGTGCCAGCAGGCGGACAGGGGGCATAGGATTGGAAAAACTGTTTTTT.

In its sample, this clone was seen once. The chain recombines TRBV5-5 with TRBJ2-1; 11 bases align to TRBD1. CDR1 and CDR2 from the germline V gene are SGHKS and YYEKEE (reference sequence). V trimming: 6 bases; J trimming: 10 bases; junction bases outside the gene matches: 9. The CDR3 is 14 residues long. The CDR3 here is CASTRTGGLREQFF. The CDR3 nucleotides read TGTGCCAGCACGAGGACAGGGGGCCTCCGGGAGCAGTTCTTC.

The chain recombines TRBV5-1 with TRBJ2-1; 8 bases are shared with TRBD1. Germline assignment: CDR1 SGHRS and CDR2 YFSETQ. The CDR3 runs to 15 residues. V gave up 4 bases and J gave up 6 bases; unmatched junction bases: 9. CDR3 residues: CASSNKDRVSNEQFF. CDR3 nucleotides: TGCGCCAGCAGCAATAAGGACAGGGTGAGCAATGAGCAGTTCTTC.

The CDR3 spells CASSQQVNTEAFF. In DNA form, the CDR3 reads TGTGCCAGCAGCCAACAGGTGAACACTGAAGCTTTCTTT. The rearrangement joins TRBV7-2 to TRBJ1-1; tentatively, D is TRBD1 (5 bases). CDR3 length: 13 residues. Trimming shortened V by 5 bases and J by 0 bases, and 7 bases separated the two germline ends. CDR1 SGHTA and CDR2 FQGNSA come from the germline V gene.

CDR3 sequence reads: CASSLFPGTYEQYF. CDR3 DNA: TGCGCCAGCAGCTTGTTTCCGGGGACCTACGAGCAGTACTTC. V is TRBV5-1 and J is TRBJ2-7, with D possibly being TRBD2 (5 bases). CDR1 is SGHRS and CDR2 is YFSETQ in the germline V gene. CDR3 size: 14 residues. V lost 1 base and J lost 2, with 10 bases in between. The full variable domain, in which reference TRBV5-1 and TRBJ2-7 provide the parts outside the CDR3, is KAGVTQTPRYLIKTRGQQVTLSCSPISGHRSVSWYQQTPGQGLQFLFEYFSETQRNKGNFPGRFSGRQFSNSRSEMNVSTLELGDSALYLCASSLFPGTYEQYFGPGTRLTVT.

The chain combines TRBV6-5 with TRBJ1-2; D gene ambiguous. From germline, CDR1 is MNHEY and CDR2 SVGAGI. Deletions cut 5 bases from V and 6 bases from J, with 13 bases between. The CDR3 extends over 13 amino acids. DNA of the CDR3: TGTGCCAGCAGTCGATATCCCTACCATGGCTACACCTTC. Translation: CASSRYPYHGYTF.

The CDR3 spells CASSYRDRDYEQYF. The CDR3 nucleotides read TGTGCCAGCAGTTACCGGGACAGAGACTACGAGCAGTACTTC. This sequence joins TRBV6-5 and TRBJ2-7; 7 bases fit TRBD1. This CDR3 spans 14 amino acids. V dropped 2 bases and J dropped 3; count of bases not matched to a gene: 4. CDR1 and CDR2 (germline): MNHEY, SVGAGI.

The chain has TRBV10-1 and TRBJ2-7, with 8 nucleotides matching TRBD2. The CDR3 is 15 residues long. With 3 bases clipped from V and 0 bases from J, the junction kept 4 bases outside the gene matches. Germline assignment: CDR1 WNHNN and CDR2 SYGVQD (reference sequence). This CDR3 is CASSESGSTSYEQYF. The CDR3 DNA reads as TGCGCCAGCAGTGAAAGCGGGAGTACCTCCTACGAGCAGTACTTC.